The 30 T cell receptor beta chains listed next were all sequenced from one sample in a study of cytomegalovirus exposure and HLA in healthy donors. Use of 60 Vbeta and 13 Jbeta primers characterized the PCR. Profiled with immunoSEQ multiplex PCR; TCRdb holds only in-frame clones, not every one. The listing contains around 70,000 clones. Input material: PBMCs. The source of these receptors is a female donor in good health and CMV-seropositive.

Worth noting for this clone: No conserved phenylalanine or tryptophan is present at the end of the CDR3, so a read error is the likely explanation. Because the CDR3's place on the DNA is in doubt, the DNA is left out and the CDR3 is given as listed by TCRdb. CDR3 protein: CASSLSATGPGVTL. The chain combines TRBV5-5 with TRBJ1-4. From germline, CDR1 is SGHKS and CDR2 YYEKEE (reference sequence). The CDR3 has 14 residues if both end residues are counted.

The chain has TRBV6-1 and TRBJ2-6; D might be TRBD2 (6 bases). This CDR3 is built from 15 residues. The ends were cut back, 5 bases at V and 3 bases at J, with 11 bases in the middle. Germline values: CDR1 MNHNS, CDR2 SASEGT. In DNA form, the CDR3 reads TGTGCCAGCAGTTCGGGACTTCGTGGGGCCAACGTCCTGACTTTC. The encoded protein is CASSSGLRGANVLTF.

The chain has TRBV4-2 and TRBJ1-4, with 9 nucleotides matching TRBD1. V dropped 5 bases and J dropped 6; count of bases not matched to a gene: 7. The CDR3 is 15 residues long. The V gene's germline CDR1 is LGHNA and CDR2 YNFKEQ. CDR3 nucleotides: TGTGCCAGCAGCTCACAGGGGGCAGGTGATGAAAAACTGTTTTTT. Residues: CASSSQGAGDEKLFF.

The chain has TRBV5-1 and TRBJ1-3; TRBD1 aligns across 7 bases. Germline trimming cut 3 bases from V and 4 bases from J; bases unmatched to any gene: 4. This CDR3 is built from 14 residues. Looked up from germline, CDR1 is SGHRS and CDR2 is YFSETQ. Here the CDR3 reads CASSSGGAGNTIYF. The CDR3 DNA is TGCGCCAGCAGCTCAGGGGGAGCAGGAAACACCATATATTTT.

CDR3 sequence: CASGPPLAGGPSEQFF. The CDR3 coding sequence is TGTGCTAGTGGTCCCCCCCTAGCGGGAGGGCCAAGTGAGCAGTTCTTC. The chain is built from TRBV12-5 and TRBJ2-1, with TRBD2 identical over 12 bases. The CDR3 consists of 16 residues. Germline V gives CDR1 LGHNT, CDR2 FRNRAP. The V segment lost 5 bases and the J segment 9 bases; nucleotides outside the gene matches: 11.

The rearrangement joins TRBV6-5 to TRBJ1-3; D is ambiguous. The CDR3 extends over 14 amino acids. Trimming removed 6 bases from V and 3 bases from J, with 12 bases in between. Germline-derived CDR1 and CDR2 are MNHEY and SVGAGI. The CDR3 reads CASRHRSGGNTIYF. The DNA of the CDR3 is TGTGCCAGCAGGCACCGGTCCGGTGGAAACACCATATATTTT.

The chain recombines TRBV15 with TRBJ2-7, with 9 bases aligning to TRBD1. The CDR3 totals 14 residues. V trimming: 8 bases; J trimming: 7 bases; junction bases outside the gene matches: 12. Germline V CDR1 and CDR2: LNHNV, YYDKDF (reference sequence). DNA for the CDR3: TGTGCCACCGGCCAGGACAGGGGACGAGGGGAGCAGTACTTC. This sequence encodes CATGQDRGRGEQYF.

The chain carries TRBV18 and TRBJ1-3, with D uncertain. Germline-derived CDR1 and CDR2 are KGHSH and LQKENI. V was trimmed by 4 bases and J by 9 bases, leaving 10 bases between them. This CDR3 is built from 12 residues. The CDR3 here is CASSRMGSTIYF. The DNA for the CDR3 is TGTGCCAGCTCACGTATGGGCTCCACCATATATTTT.

The chain combines TRBV5-8 with TRBJ1-5; TRBD1 matches 7 bases. The CDR3 sequence is 18 residues long. Germline trimming cut 4 bases from V and 6 bases from J; bases unmatched to any gene: 19. Germline V CDR1 and CDR2: SGHTS, YDEGEE. Written as DNA, the CDR3 is TGTGCCAGCAGCCCCACGAGGGGGCCAAGCTATGTTCCTCAGCCCCAGCATTTT. Its translation is CASSPTRGPSYVPQPQHF.

The chain employs TRBV7-9 and TRBJ1-5, with TRBD1 as a possible D gene (5 bases). The CDR3 length is 16 residues. CDR1 and CDR2 from the germline V gene are SEHNR and FQNEAQ (reference sequence). Deletions cut 5 bases from V and 0 bases from J, with 14 bases between. Here the CDR3 DNA reads TGTGCCAGCAGCCCCGTAACAGGTAATAGCAATCAGCCCCAGCATTTT. Amino acid sequence: CASSPVTGNSNQPQHF.

The rearrangement links TRBV29-1 to TRBJ1-2; maybe TRBD1 (5 bases). CDR1 is SQVTM and CDR2 is ANQGSEA in the germline V gene. The germline V and J ends were trimmed by 1 base and 3 bases, with 12 bases remaining between them. The CDR3 is 14 amino acids. The CDR3 loop reads CSVEGGRDDYGYTF. CDR3 sequence (DNA): TGCAGCGTTGAAGGGGGCAGGGATGACTATGGCTACACCTTC.

In DNA, the CDR3 is TGTGCCAGCAGTCCGGGGGAGGATCAGCCCCAGCATTTT. Its translation: CASSPGEDQPQHF. The chain is built from TRBV5-6 and TRBJ1-5; weak D call: TRBD1 (5 bases). Germline V gives CDR1 SGHDT, CDR2 YYEEEE. This CDR3 is built from 13 residues. The V and J ends lost 5 bases and 5 bases respectively, with 11 bases between them.

This sequence joins TRBV6-6 and TRBJ1-5; 8 nucleotides line up with TRBD1. V was clipped by 7 bases and J by 6 bases; unmatched bases: 8. The CDR3 runs to 14 residues. CDR1 MNHNY and CDR2 SVGAGI come from the germline V gene (reference sequence). The CDR3 loop is CASTQQGESQPQHF. CDR3 in DNA: TGTGCCAGCACCCAACAGGGGGAGAGTCAGCCCCAGCATTTT.

The CDR3 nucleotides read TGTGCCAGTAGTATGACAGCGGGTCCTTCCGCTGAAGCTTTCTTT. The encoded protein is CASSMTAGPSAEAFF. V is TRBV19 and J is TRBJ1-1; D might be TRBD1 (5 bases). Germline lookup yields CDR1 LNHDA and CDR2 SQIVND (reference sequence). Trimming pared 3 bases from V and 6 bases from J, leaving 17 bases between. The CDR3 consists of 15 residues.

The rearrangement links TRBV12-2 to TRBJ2-3; the table's D call TRBD2 went unverified against the DNA. TRBV12-2 is assigned pseudogene status. The CDR3 runs to 14 residues. The CDR3 nucleotides are TGTGCAAGTCTCCAGCGGGAGAATACAGATACGCAGTATTTT. The encoded protein is CASLQRENTDTQYF.

This chain's CDR3 is CASSQESEVWAYEQYF. CDR3 nucleotide sequence: TGTGCCAGCAGCCAAGAGTCCGAGGTGTGGGCCTACGAGCAGTACTTC. V and J are TRBV4-2 and TRBJ2-7; no reliable D call. Germline V gene lookup returns CDR1 LGHNA and CDR2 YNFKEQ. The germline V and J ends were trimmed by 0 bases and 2 bases, with 14 bases remaining between them. The CDR3 length is 16 residues.

The J gene is TRBJ1-2, the V gene TRBV4-1; 7 nucleotides line up with TRBD1. CDR3 size: 14 residues. V gave up 4 bases and J gave up 12 bases; unmatched junction bases: 14. CDR1 MGHRA and CDR2 YSYEKL come from the germline V gene. CDR3 bases: TGCGCCAGCAGCCTAACCGGGACAGCTATGCACGACACCTTC. This gives the protein CASSLTGTAMHDTF.

The rearrangement joins TRBV10-3 to TRBJ2-3, with 7 bases identical to TRBD2. V shed 0 bases and J 0 bases; nucleotides not matched to a gene: 3. Germline CDR1 is ENHRY and CDR2 is SYGVKD. The CDR3 contains 16 residues. The CDR3 region has the DNA TGTGCCATCAGTGAGTCGGGAGGGTTGAGCACAGATACGCAGTATTTT. Translation gives CAISESGGLSTDTQYF.

The rearrangement uses TRBV28 and TRBJ2-7, with 12 bases fitting TRBD2. The CDR3 contains 16 residues. V lost 6 bases to trimming and J lost 2 bases; unmatched junction nucleotides: 8. The germline V gene encodes CDR1 MDHEN and CDR2 SYDVKM. The CDR3 sequence: CASSPPLAGGTYEQYF. In nucleotides, the CDR3 is TGTGCCAGCAGCCCCCCTCTAGCGGGGGGGACCTACGAGCAGTACTTC.

The rearrangement uses TRBV10-3 and TRBJ2-7; maybe TRBD1 (6 bases). Germline CDR1 and CDR2: ENHRY and SYGVKD. The CDR3 is 15 residues long. V dropped 6 bases and J dropped 2 bases, with 17 bases sitting between them. The CDR3 bases are TGTGCCATCAGGGACCGGGACACTGGAACCTACGAGCAGTACTTC. Residues: CAIRDRDTGTYEQYF.

The chain uses TRBV4-3 and TRBJ1-3; tentatively, D is TRBD1 (5 bases). The CDR3 covers 14 residues. Trimming left V 2 bases short and J 4 bases short, with 9 bases between. Germline CDR1 and CDR2: LGHNA and YSLEER. The CDR3 protein is CASSQSGLGNTIYF. DNA for the CDR3: TGCGCCAGCAGCCAATCAGGGTTGGGAAACACCATATATTTT.

This chain joins TRBV30 and TRBJ2-3; D gene uncertain. The germline V and J ends were trimmed by 0 bases and 5 bases, with 3 bases remaining between them. Germline CDR1 reads GTSNPN; CDR2 reads SVGIG (reference sequence). This CDR3 has 11 amino acids. CDR3 sequence (DNA): TGTGCCTGGAGTGTCGGAGATACGCAGTATTTT. Translating it yields CAWSVGDTQYF.

The chain recombines TRBV6-1 with TRBJ2-3; 8 bases align to TRBD2. Germline CDR1 is MNHNS and CDR2 is SASEGT. The junction had 5 bases not matched to a gene; V was cut back by 2 bases and J by 4 bases. CDR3 length: 15 amino acids. CDR3 bases: TGTGCCAGCAGTGAACTGCCGGGGGGGGCAGATACGCAGTATTTT. Encoded protein: CASSELPGGADTQYF.

The rearrangement uses TRBV25-1 and TRBJ1-4; D gene ambiguous. This CDR3 comprises 14 residues. CDR1 and CDR2 from the germline V gene are MGHDK and SYGVNS. Between the trimmed V and J ends, which lost 5 bases and 5 bases, there was a span of 12 bases. The CDR3 DNA reads TGTGCCAGCAGTACATTCGGACTAAATGAAAAACTGTTTTTT. Protein sequence: CASSTFGLNEKLFF.

The chain has TRBV18 and TRBJ1-1; TRBD1 aligns across 7 bases. CDR1 and CDR2 (germline): KGHSH, LQKENI. J lost 2 bases, V lost 3 bases, and 3 bases had no gene match. The CDR3 sequence is 14 residues long. The CDR3 loop is CASSPNRGNTEAFF. The CDR3 region has the DNA TGTGCCAGCTCACCGAACAGGGGAAACACTGAAGCTTTCTTT.

The chain is built from TRBV30 and TRBJ2-7, with 8 bases lining up with TRBD1. Trimming removed 2 bases from V and 4 bases from J; junction bases left unmatched: 13. Germline CDR1 GTSNPN, CDR2 SVGIG (reference sequence). The CDR3 length is 16 residues. The CDR3 bases are TGTGCCTGGAGTCCCCCAGCCGGACAGGGCACATACGAGCAGTACTTC. This codes for CAWSPPAGQGTYEQYF. The variable domain in full, with the rest retrieved from reference TRBV30 and TRBJ2-7, is SQTIHQWPATLVQPVGSPLSLECTVEGTSNPNLYWYRQAAGRGLQLLFYSVGIGQISSEVPQNLSASRPQDRQFILSSKKLLLSDSGFYLCAWSPPAGQGTYEQYFGPGTRLTVT.

Its frequency marks this clone as medium-sized. The genes are TRBV6-1 and TRBJ1-5; 7 nucleotides match TRBD1. Germline V CDR1 and CDR2: MNHNS, SASEGT. Trimming removed 1 base from V and 10 bases from J; junction bases left unmatched: 4. This CDR3 is 13 amino acids long. Here the CDR3 reads CASSEGDSAPQHF. The CDR3 DNA reads as TGTGCCAGCAGTGAAGGGGACAGCGCACCCCAGCATTTT.

The V and J genes are TRBV5-4 and TRBJ2-1; D not certain. Germline V gene lookup returns CDR1 SGHNT and CDR2 YYREEE (reference sequence). This CDR3 has 14 amino acids. V lost 3 bases and J lost 4, with 11 bases in between. The CDR3 bases are TGTGCCAGCAGCTCAATCGGAGAGTACAATGAGCAGTTCTTC. Translating it yields CASSSIGEYNEQFF.

The chain combines TRBV30 with TRBJ1-5, with unresolved D. The length of the CDR3 is 14 residues. Germline-derived CDR1 and CDR2 are GTSNPN and SVGIG (reference sequence). Trimming stripped 3 bases from V and 5 bases from J, with 14 bases between. CDR3 loop: CAWSLGGLDQPQHF. The DNA of the CDR3 is TGTGCCTGGAGCCTAGGCGGTTTGGATCAGCCCCAGCATTTT. The full variable domain, its missing parts supplied by reference TRBV30 and TRBJ1-5, is SQTIHQWPATLVQPVGSPLSLECTVEGTSNPNLYWYRQAAGRGLQLLFYSVGIGQISSEVPQNLSASRPQDRQFILSSKKLLLSDSGFYLCAWSLGGLDQPQHFGDGTRLSIL.

The chain joins TRBV4-2 to TRBJ2-3, with D possibly being TRBD2 (5 bases). Germline V gene data show CDR1 as LGHNA and CDR2 as YNFKEQ. V dropped 5 bases and J dropped 4 bases, with 13 bases sitting between them. CDR3 length: 14 amino acids. CDR3 protein: CASSKLGGADTQYF. The CDR3, as DNA: TGTGCCAGCAGCAAACTAGGTGGCGCAGATACGCAGTATTTT.